Below are 8 T cell receptor beta chains sequenced from a single sample in a study of T cells in localized non-small cell lung cancer (dated by TCRdb to 2019 to 2021). The library came from the immunoSEQ multiplex PCR assay. Not all clones reach the TCRdb copy of this immuneACCESS table, which keeps in-frame sequences only. Checked studies attribute under half of the gap to unresolved V genes and leave the rest unexplained. Recorded for this sample are approximately 1,500 clones; roughly 19% of them occurred a single time. Of the sample, around 20% is held by the ten largest clones. The sequences come from normal lung tissue next to the tumor, collected before any cancer treatment. The receptors were sampled from a male donor older than 55 with stage III squamous cell lung carcinoma.

This clone was counted a few times. The chain links TRBV15 to TRBJ2-2; TRBD1 might be the D (6 bases). Germline V gene data show CDR1 as LNHNV and CDR2 as YYDKDF (reference sequence). The CDR3 length is 14 residues. V was trimmed by 10 bases and J by 4 bases, leaving 16 bases between them. CDR3 in amino acids: CAIPRGGRTGELFF. CDR3 DNA: TGTGCCATCCCCAGGGGTGGACGCACCGGGGAGCTGTTTTTT.

J is TRBJ2-2 and V is TRBV29-1; no clear D gene. The CDR3 is 14 amino acids. Trimming removed 4 bases at V and 1 base at J, with 10 bases between. Germline V gene lookup returns CDR1 SQVTM and CDR2 ANQGSEA. CDR3 in DNA: TGCAGCGTTGTTTTTCAGCTGAACACCGGGGAGCTGTTTTTT. The encoded protein is CSVVFQLNTGELFF.

This clone is large (0.1 to 1%) in the sample. The chain's CDR3 is CASTSTGTTEAFF. The CDR3 nucleotides read TGTGCCAGTACCTCGACAGGGACCACTGAAGCTTTCTTT. The V and J genes are TRBV19 and TRBJ1-1; 7 nucleotides align to TRBD1. This CDR3 is 13 amino acids long. Looked up from germline, CDR1 is LNHDA and CDR2 is SQIVND (reference sequence). The V segment lost 7 bases and the J segment 4 bases; nucleotides outside the gene matches: 6.

This clone was recorded a few times. This chain links TRBV19 with TRBJ1-4; 7 nucleotides match TRBD1. Germline V lookup: CDR1 LNHDA, CDR2 SQIVND (reference sequence). Trimming took 5 bases from V and 8 from J; bases not matched to a gene: 8. The CDR3 covers 14 residues. The CDR3 reads CASSVRQGFEKLFF. For the CDR3, the DNA is TGTGCCAGTAGTGTAAGACAGGGATTCGAAAAACTGTTTTTT.

The rearrangement links TRBV15 to TRBJ2-2, with 10 bases fitting TRBD1. Germline CDR1 and CDR2: LNHNV and YYDKDF (reference sequence). CDR3 length: 20 amino acids. V was clipped by 0 bases and J by 6 bases; unmatched bases: 16. This chain's CDR3 is CATSRDNILRTGGAAGELFF. The CDR3 DNA reads as TGTGCCACCAGCAGAGATAATATTCTTCGGACAGGGGGAGCTGCCGGGGAGCTGTTTTTT.

The chain carries TRBV11-1 and TRBJ1-3; perhaps TRBD1 as D (5 bases). CDR3 length equals 16 residues. V dropped 3 bases and J dropped 0 bases, with 12 bases sitting between them. CDR1 is SGHAT, CDR2 FQDESV, per germline (reference sequence). The CDR3 coding sequence is TGTGCCAGCAGCTTGGGAGGGGCCTACTCTGGAAACACCATATATTTT. Amino acids: CASSLGGAYSGNTIYF.

This clone was counted a few times. The rearrangement uses TRBV30 and TRBJ2-3; 7 bases line up with TRBD1. The CDR3 runs 14 residues. Germline trimming cut 1 base from V and 5 bases from J; bases unmatched to any gene: 6. CDR1 is GTSNPN, CDR2 SVGIG, per germline (reference sequence). CDR3 amino acids: CAWSGGQARDTQYF. The CDR3 DNA sequence: TGTGCCTGGAGTGGAGGACAGGCGCGAGATACGCAGTATTTT.

In this sample, this clone turned up a few times. The chain joins TRBV11-3 to TRBJ2-2, with TRBD1 as a possible D gene (5 bases). V was clipped by 3 bases and J by 4 bases, with 15 bases between them. This CDR3 is 16 amino acids long. Germline V gene data show CDR1 as SGHNT and CDR2 as YENEEA. The chain's CDR3 is CASSLEGRVGTGELFF. The DNA of the CDR3 is TGTGCCAGCAGCTTGGAAGGCAGGGTGGGCACCGGGGAGCTGTTTTTT.